This record concerns one T cell receptor beta chain sequence. The data were obtained in a study of control samples from healthy donors and cancer patients. Germline lookup yields CDR1 SGHRS and CDR2 YFSETQ. The CDR3 is 16 amino acids. V lost 3 bases, J lost 0 bases, and 13 bases lay in between. Produced via immunoSEQ multiplex PCR; TCRdb's table is partial and in-frame only. The sample includes 75,000 to 100,000 clones, around 80% of them seen just once. The origin of this receptor is a man aged 60 to 75 in good health. Sequencing input: blood. V and J are TRBV5-1 and TRBJ2-1; a possible D gene is TRBD1 (6 bases). The CDR3 reads CASSWDTPGSYNEQFF. The CDR3 nucleotides are TGCGCCAGCAGCTGGGACACTCCGGGCTCCTACAATGAGCAGTTCTTC.